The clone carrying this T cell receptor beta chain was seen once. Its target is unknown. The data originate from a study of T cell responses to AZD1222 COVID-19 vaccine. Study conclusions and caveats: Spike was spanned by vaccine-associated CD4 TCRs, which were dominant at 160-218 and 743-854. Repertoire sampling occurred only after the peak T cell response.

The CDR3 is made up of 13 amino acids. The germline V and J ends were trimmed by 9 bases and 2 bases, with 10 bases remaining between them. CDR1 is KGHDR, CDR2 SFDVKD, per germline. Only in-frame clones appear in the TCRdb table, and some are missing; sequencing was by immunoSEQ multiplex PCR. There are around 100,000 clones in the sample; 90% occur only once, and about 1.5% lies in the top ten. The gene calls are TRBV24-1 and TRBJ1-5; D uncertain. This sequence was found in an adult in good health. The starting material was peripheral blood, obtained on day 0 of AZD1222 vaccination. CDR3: CATSGEGNQPQHF. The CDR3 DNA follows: TGTGCCACCTCTGGTGAGGGCAATCAGCCCCAGCATTTT.